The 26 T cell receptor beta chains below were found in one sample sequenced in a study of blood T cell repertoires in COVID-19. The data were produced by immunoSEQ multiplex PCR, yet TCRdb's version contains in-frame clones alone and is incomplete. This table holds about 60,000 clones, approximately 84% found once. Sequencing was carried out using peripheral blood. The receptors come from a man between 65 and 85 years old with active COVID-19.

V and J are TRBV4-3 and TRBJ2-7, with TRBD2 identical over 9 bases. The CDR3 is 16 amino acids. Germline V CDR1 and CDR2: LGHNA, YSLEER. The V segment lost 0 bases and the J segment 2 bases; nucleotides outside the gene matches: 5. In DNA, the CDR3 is TGCGCCAGCAGCCAAGACGAGCGGGAGGCAGCCTACGAGCAGTACTTC. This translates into CASSQDEREAAYEQYF.

The CDR3, as DNA: TGCGCCAGCAGCCCGTTGGCGGGAGGGCCGGGGCACAATGAGCAGTTCTTC. This encodes CASSPLAGGPGHNEQFF. The rearrangement links TRBV5-1 to TRBJ2-1, with TRBD2 matching 9 bases. CDR1 is SGHRS, CDR2 YFSETQ, per germline. The CDR3 has 17 residues. Trimming took 4 bases from V and 5 from J; bases not matched to a gene: 13.

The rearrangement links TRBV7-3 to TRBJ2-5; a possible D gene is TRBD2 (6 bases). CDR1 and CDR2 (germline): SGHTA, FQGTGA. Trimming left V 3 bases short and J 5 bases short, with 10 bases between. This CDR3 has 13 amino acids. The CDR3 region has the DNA TGTGCCAGCAGCTTCGGGGGTTGGGAGACCCAGTACTTC. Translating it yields CASSFGGWETQYF.

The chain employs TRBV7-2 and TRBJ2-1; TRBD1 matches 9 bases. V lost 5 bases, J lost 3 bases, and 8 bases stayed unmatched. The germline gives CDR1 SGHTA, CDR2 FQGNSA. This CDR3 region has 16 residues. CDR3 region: CASSTGHRGLYNEQFF. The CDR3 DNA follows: TGTGCCAGCAGCACAGGTCACAGGGGGCTCTACAATGAGCAGTTCTTC. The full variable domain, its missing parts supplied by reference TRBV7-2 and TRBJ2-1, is GAGVSQSPSNKVTEKGKDVELRCDPISGHTALYWYRQSLGQGLEFLIYFQGNSAPDKSGLPSDRFSAERTGGSVSTLTIQRTQQEDSAVYLCASSTGHRGLYNEQFFGPGTRLTVL.

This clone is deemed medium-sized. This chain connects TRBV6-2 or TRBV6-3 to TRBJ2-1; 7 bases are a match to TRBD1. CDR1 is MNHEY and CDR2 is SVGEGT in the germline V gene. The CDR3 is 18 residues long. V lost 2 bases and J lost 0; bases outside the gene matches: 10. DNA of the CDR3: TGTGCCAGCAGTTACGACAGGGAGCGAACGAGCTCCTACAATGAGCAGTTCTTC. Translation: CASSYDRERTSSYNEQFF.

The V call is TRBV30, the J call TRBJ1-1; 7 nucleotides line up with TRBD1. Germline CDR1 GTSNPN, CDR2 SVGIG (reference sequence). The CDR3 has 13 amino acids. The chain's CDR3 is CALQGVQNTEAFF. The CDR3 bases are TGTGCGTTGCAGGGGGTACAGAACACTGAAGCTTTCTTT.

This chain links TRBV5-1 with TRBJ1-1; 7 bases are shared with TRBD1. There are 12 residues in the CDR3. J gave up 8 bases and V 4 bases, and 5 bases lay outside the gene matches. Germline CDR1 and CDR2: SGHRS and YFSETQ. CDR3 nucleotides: TGCGCCAGCAGCGGAGGGGGCTTGGAAGCTTTCTTT. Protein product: CASSGGGLEAFF.

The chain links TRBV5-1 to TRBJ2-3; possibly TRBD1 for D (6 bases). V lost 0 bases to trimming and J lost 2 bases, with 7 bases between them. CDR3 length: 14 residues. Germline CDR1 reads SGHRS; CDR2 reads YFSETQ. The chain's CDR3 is CASSLGQDTDTQYF. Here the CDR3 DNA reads TGCGCCAGCAGCTTGGGACAGGACACAGATACGCAGTATTTT.

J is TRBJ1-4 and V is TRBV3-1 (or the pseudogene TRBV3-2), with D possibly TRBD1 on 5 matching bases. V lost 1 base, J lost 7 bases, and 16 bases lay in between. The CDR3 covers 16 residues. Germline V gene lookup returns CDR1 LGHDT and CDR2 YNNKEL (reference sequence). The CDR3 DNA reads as TGTGCCAGCAGCCAAGGGCGCTCAGGGTGGGGTGAAAAACTGTTTTTT. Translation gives CASSQGRSGWGEKLFF.

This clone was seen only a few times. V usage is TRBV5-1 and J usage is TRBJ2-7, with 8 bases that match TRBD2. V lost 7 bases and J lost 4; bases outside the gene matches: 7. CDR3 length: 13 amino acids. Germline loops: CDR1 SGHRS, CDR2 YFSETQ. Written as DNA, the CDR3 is TGCGCCAGCGCACCGGGAGGGGCTTACGAGCAGTACTTC. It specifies CASAPGGAYEQYF. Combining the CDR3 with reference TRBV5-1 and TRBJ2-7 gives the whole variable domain KAGVTQTPRYLIKTRGQQVTLSCSPISGHRSVSWYQQTPGQGLQFLFEYFSETQRNKGNFPGRFSGRQFSNSRSEMNVSTLELGDSALYLCASAPGGAYEQYFGPGTRLTVT.

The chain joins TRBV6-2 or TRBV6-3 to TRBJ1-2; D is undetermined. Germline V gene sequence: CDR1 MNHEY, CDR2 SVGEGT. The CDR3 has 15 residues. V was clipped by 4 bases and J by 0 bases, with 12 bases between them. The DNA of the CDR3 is TGTGCCAGCAGTTCCCACGTTGCGGCTAACTATGGCTACACCTTC. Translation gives CASSSHVAANYGYTF.

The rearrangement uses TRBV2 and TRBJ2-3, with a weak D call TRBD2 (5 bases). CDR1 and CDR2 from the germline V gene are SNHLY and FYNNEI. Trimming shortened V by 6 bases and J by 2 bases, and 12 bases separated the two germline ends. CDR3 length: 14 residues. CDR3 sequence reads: CASSPGFSTDTQYF. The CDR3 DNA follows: TGTGCCAGCAGCCCGGGGTTCTCCACAGATACGCAGTATTTT.

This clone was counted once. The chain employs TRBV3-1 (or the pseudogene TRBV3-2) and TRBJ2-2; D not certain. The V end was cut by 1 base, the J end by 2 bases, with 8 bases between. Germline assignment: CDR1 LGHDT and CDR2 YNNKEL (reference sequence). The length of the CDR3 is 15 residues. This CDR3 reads CASSQVNSNTGELFF. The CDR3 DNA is TGTGCCAGCAGCCAAGTAAACTCCAACACCGGGGAGCTGTTTTTT.

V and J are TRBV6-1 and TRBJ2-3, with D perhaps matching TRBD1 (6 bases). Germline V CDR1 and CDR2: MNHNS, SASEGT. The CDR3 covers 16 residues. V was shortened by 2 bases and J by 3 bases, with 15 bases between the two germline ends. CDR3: CASSEWPLDRTDTQYF. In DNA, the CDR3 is TGTGCCAGCAGTGAATGGCCCCTGGACAGAACAGATACGCAGTATTTT.

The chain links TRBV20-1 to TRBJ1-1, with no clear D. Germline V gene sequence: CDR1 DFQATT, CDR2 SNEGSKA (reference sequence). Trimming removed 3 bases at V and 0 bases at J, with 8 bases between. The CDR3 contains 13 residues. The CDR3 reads CSASPHMNTEAFF. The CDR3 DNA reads TGCAGTGCTAGTCCGCACATGAACACTGAAGCTTTCTTT.

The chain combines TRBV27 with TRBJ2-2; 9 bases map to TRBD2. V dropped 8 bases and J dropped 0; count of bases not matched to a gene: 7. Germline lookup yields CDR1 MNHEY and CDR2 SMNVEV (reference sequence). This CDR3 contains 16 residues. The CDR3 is CASGLASTTNTGELFF. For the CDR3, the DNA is TGTGCCAGCGGACTAGCGTCCACTACGAACACCGGGGAGCTGTTTTTT.

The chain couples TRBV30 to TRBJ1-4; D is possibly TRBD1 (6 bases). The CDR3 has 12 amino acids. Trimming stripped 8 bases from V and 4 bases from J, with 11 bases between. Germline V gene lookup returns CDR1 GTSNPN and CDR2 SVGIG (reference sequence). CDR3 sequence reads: CAGQLDNEKLFF. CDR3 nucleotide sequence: TGTGCCGGACAGCTAGATAATGAAAAACTGTTTTTT.

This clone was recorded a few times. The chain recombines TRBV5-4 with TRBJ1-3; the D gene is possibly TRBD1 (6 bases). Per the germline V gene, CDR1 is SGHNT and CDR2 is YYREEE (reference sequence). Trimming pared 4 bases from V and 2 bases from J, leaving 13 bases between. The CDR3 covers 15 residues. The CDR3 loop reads CASSLTGFTGNTIYF. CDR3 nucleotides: TGTGCCAGCAGCCTTACAGGGTTTACTGGAAACACCATATATTTT.

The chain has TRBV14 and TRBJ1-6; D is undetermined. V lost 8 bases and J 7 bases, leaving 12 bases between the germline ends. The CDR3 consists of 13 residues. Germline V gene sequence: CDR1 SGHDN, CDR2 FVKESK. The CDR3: CASQSQANSPLHF. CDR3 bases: TGTGCCAGCCAAAGCCAAGCAAATTCACCCCTCCACTTT.

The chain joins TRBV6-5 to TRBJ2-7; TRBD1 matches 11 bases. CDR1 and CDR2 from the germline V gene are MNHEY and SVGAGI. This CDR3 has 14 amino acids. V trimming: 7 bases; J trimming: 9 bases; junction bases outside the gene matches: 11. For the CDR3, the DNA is TGTGCCAGCATCCTGGACAGGGGGCACTCGGCGCAGTACTTC. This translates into CASILDRGHSAQYF.

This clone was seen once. CDR3 in amino acids: CASSLSGTGNEQYF. DNA of the CDR3: TGCGCCAGCAGCCTCTCCGGGACAGGCAACGAGCAGTACTTC. V usage is TRBV5-1 and J usage is TRBJ2-7; TRBD1 agrees at 8 bases. The CDR3 runs 14 residues. Trimming at V came to 4 bases and at J to 5 bases, leaving 8 bases not matched to a gene. Germline-derived CDR1 and CDR2 are SGHRS and YFSETQ.

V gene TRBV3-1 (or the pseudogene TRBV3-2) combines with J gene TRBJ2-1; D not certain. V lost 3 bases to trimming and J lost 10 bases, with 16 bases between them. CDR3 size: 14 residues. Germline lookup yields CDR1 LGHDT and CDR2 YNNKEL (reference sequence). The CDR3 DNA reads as TGTGCCAGCAGCCAGGGTCGGAGTCCCCGCGAGCAGTTCTTC. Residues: CASSQGRSPREQFF.

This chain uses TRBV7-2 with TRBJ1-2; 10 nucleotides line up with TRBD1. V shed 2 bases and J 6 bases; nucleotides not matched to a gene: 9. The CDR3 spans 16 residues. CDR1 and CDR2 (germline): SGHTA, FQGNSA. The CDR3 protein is CASSLQLGTGVDGYTF. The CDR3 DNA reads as TGTGCCAGCAGCTTACAGCTCGGGACAGGGGTTGATGGCTACACCTTC.

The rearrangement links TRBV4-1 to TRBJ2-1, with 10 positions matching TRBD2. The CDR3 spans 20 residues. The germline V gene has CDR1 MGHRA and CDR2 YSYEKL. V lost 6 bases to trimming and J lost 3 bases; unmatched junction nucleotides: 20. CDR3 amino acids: CASSPGEILAGALSYNEQFF. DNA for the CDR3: TGCGCCAGCAGTCCGGGGGAGATTCTAGCGGGAGCCCTTAGCTACAATGAGCAGTTCTTC.

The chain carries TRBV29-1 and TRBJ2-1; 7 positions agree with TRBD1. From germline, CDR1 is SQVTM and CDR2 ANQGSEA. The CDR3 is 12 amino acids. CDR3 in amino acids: CAGQAILNEQFF. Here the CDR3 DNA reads TGCGCAGGACAGGCCATCCTCAATGAGCAGTTCTTC.

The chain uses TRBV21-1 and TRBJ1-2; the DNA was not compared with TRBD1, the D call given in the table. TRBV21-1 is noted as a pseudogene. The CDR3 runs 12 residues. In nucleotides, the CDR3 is TGTGCCAACCCGGGACAGGACTATGGCTACACCTTC. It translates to CANPGQDYGYTF.